This TCR beta chain stems from a study of T cells in Graves' hyperthyroidism and ophthalmopathy. The CDR3 is 14 residues long. V lost 2 bases to trimming and J lost 0 bases, with 7 bases between them. The germline CDR1 and CDR2 sequences are MNHNY and SVGAGI (reference sequence). This clonotype was seen at least ten times. Amplified regions were TCR beta CDR3 sequences from RNA transcripts. An initial round of RT-PCR targeting the TCR CDR3 relied on the HTBI primer set. TCRdb reprocessed the multiplex PCR reads via MiXCR and lists one record per CDR3 protein. The data show around 660,000 distinct CDR3 sequences, just under 45% seen once.

The chain recombines TRBV6-6 with TRBJ2-5; D is uncertain. This sequence was found in an adult man with Graves' disease, either hyperthyroidism or ophthalmopathy (not recorded which). Sequences were obtained from peripheral blood or thyroid tissue (not recorded which). In nucleotides, the CDR3 is TGTGCCAGCAGTTACCTAGGGTACCAAGAGACCCAGTACTTC. Its protein product is CASSYLGYQETQYF.